This TCR beta chain was captured in a study of blood T cell repertoires in COVID-19. Germline lookup yields CDR1 SGHNT and CDR2 YYREEE (reference sequence). This CDR3 is built from 13 residues. Trimming removed 2 bases at V and 3 bases at J, with 9 bases between. Profiled with immunoSEQ multiplex PCR; TCRdb holds only in-frame clones, not every one. Of 200,000 to 300,000 clones in the sample, roughly 87% are singletons; the top ten hold about 0.7%. The TCR comes from a human donor in a cohort sampled during active COVID-19. The rearrangement joins TRBV5-4 to TRBJ2-7; D is undetermined. Sequencing used peripheral blood. The CDR3 here is CASSLIGGYEQYF. The CDR3 DNA reads TGTGCCAGCAGCTTAATCGGCGGCTACGAGCAGTACTTC.